This TCR beta chain was documented in a study of identical twins. CDR1 is MNHNY and CDR2 is SVGAGI in the germline V gene (reference sequence). This CDR3 region has 13 residues. Trimming cost V 2 bases and J 6 bases, with 11 bases left between them. This clonotype was observed a handful of times. Its specificity is unknown. Whole-study results and caveats: Low generation probability was overrepresented in out-of-frame alpha sequences shared by twins. Fewer insertions characterized abundant cord blood beta clonotypes, whereas memory repertoires showed none.

TCRdb recomputed calls from the 5' RACE reads with MiXCR, one row per CDR3 protein. Found here are 1.5 million to 2 million distinct CDR3 sequences, under 35% of them singletons; the top ten hold 0.25% to 0.3%. The chain recombines TRBV6-6 with TRBJ2-7; D possibly matches TRBD1 or TRBD2 (6 bases each). This clonotype was sampled from a newborn girl in good health. Sequenced input: cord blood. The CDR3 region is CASSYVQGGEQYF. The CDR3 nucleotides read TGTGCCAGCAGTTACGTACAGGGAGGCGAGCAGTACTTC.